This T cell receptor (beta chain) was documented in a study of technical replicates of blood from several donors. The CDR3 loop spans 13 amino acids. CDR1 and CDR2 from the germline V gene are GTSNPN and SVGIG (reference sequence). The V gene lost 0 bases and the J gene lost 7 bases, with 13 bases spanning the gap. Produced via immunoSEQ multiplex PCR; TCRdb's table is partial and in-frame only. The repertoire holds 30,000 to 40,000 clones, with more than 90% as singletons. The source is a human donor in good health. Some clones in this sample may be carry-over from other donors' samples. The rearrangement links TRBV30 to TRBJ2-7, with D perhaps matching TRBD2 (5 bases). Sequencing was performed on PBMCs. CDR3 protein: CAWSVRTDWEQYF. DNA of the CDR3: TGTGCCTGGAGTGTACGGACGGACTGGGAGCAGTACTTC.